This T cell receptor (beta chain) stems from a study of Ad26.COV2.S vaccination and SARS-CoV-2 variants. Study-wide background: Donor joined the COV1001 Ad26.COV2.S trial arm. Ad26.COV2.S given intramuscularly, once or twice 56 days apart. Findings of the study overall: Similar non-spike TCR breadth was observed in recipients of vaccine and of placebo.

Generated by immunoSEQ multiplex PCR, the TCRdb table keeps only in-frame clones and is missing some. The repertoire holds 300,000 to 400,000 clones, with 70% to 90% as singletons. For this clone: The target antigen is unknown.

Treatment indicated: around 19 received Ad26.COV2.S at low or high dose, single or two shots; roughly 5 received placebo; per-sample allocation not given. The study sampled participants on day 63 after the first vaccine or placebo injection. The length of the CDR3 is 14 residues. V dropped 0 bases and J dropped 6; count of bases not matched to a gene: 6. Germline V gene sequence: CDR1 GTSNPN, CDR2 SVGIG (reference sequence). The sequences come from peripheral blood, collected in a trial of Ad26.COV2.S vaccine versus placebo. This receptor was identified in a person aged 18-65 years who received the Ad26.COV2.S COVID-19 vaccine or a placebo. The J gene is TRBJ2-3, the V gene TRBV30; 7 nucleotides agree with TRBD1. The CDR3 reads CAWSVEGATDTQYF. The CDR3 coding sequence is TGTGCCTGGAGTGTAGAGGGGGCCACGGATACGCAGTATTTT. The whole variable domain, filled in from reference TRBV30 and TRBJ2-3, reads SQTIHQWPATLVQPVGSPLSLECTVEGTSNPNLYWYRQAAGRGLQLLFYSVGIGQISSEVPQNLSASRPQDRQFILSSKKLLLSDSGFYLCAWSVEGATDTQYFGPGTRLTVL.